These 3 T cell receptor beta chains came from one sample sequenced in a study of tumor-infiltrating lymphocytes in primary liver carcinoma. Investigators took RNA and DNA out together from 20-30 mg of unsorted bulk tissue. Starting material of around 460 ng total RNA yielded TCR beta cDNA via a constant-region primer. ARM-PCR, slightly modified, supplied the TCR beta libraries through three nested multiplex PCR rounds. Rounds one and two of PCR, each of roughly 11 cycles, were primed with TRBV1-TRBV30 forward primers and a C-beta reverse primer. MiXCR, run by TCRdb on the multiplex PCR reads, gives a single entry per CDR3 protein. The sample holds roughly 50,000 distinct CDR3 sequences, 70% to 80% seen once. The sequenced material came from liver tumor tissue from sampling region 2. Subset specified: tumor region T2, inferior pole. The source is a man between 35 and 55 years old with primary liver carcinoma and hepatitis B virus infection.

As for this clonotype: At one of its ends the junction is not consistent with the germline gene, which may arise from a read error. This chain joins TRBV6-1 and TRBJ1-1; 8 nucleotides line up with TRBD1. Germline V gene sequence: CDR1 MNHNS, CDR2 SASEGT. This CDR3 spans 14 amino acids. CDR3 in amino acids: CASSALPGQGWALF. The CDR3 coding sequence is TGTGCCAGCAGTGCACTCCCAGGACAGGGATGGGCTTTATTT.

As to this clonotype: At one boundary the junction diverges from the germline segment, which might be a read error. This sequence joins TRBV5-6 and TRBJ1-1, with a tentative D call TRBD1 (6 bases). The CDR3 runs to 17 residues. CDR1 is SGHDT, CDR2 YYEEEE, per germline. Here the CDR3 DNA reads TGTGCCAGTAGCTTGGATAGTACGAGAAGGGGGGCCACTAAAGCTTTCTTT. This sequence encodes CASSLDSTRRGATKAFF.

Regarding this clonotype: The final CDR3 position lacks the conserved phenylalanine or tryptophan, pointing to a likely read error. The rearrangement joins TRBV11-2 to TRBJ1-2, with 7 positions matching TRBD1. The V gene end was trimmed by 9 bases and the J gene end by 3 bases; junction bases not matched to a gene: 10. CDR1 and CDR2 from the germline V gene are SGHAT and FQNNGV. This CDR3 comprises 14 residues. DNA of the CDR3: TGTGCCAGTAGCCCAGCTGACAGGGACTATGGCTACACCCTC. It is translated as CASSPADRDYGYTL.